Presented here are 28 T cell receptor beta chains from one specimen sequenced in a study of cytomegalovirus exposure and HLA in healthy donors. Use of 60 Vbeta and 13 Jbeta primers characterized the PCR. Only in-frame clones appear in the TCRdb table, and some are missing; sequencing was by immunoSEQ multiplex PCR. This table has about 150,000 clones, over 75% appearing once. The source material was PBMCs. The source of these receptors is a man in his fifties in good health and CMV-seropositive.

The CDR3 sequence: CASSTGQGADQPQHF. The CDR3, as DNA: TGTGCCAGCAGCACGGGACAGGGGGCAGATCAGCCCCAGCATTTT. The chain joins TRBV7-9 to TRBJ1-5; TRBD1 agrees at 12 bases. Germline V gives CDR1 SEHNR, CDR2 FQNEAQ (reference sequence). The CDR3 runs 15 residues. With V trimmed by 5 bases and J by 5 bases, 4 bases remained unmatched. The full variable domain, completed using reference TRBV7-9 and TRBJ1-5, is DTGVSQNPRHKITKRGQNVTFRCDPISEHNRLYWYRQTLGQGPEFLTYFQNEAQLEKSRLLSDRFSAERPKGSFSTLEIQRTEQGDSAMYLCASSTGQGADQPQHFGDGTRLSIL.

This rearrangement joins TRBV5-4 to TRBJ1-1, with TRBD1 identical over 10 bases. Unmatched junction bases numbered 5, after V lost 1 base and J lost 2 bases. Germline CDR1 SGHNT, CDR2 YYREEE (reference sequence). This CDR3 comprises 16 residues. The CDR3 nucleotides are TGTGCCAGCAGCTTGCCCGGGACAGGGGTTAACACTGAAGCTTTCTTT. Its protein product is CASSLPGTGVNTEAFF. The full variable domain, completed using reference TRBV5-4 and TRBJ1-1, is ETGVTQSPTHLIKTRGQQVTLRCSSQSGHNTVSWYQQALGQGPQFIFQYYREEENGRGNFPPRFSGLQFPNYSSELNVNALELDDSALYLCASSLPGTGVNTEAFFGQGTRLTVV.

The gene calls are TRBV19 and TRBJ1-1; D gene ambiguous. This CDR3 comprises 13 residues. V was trimmed by 3 bases and J by 3 bases, leaving 8 bases between them. Germline CDR1 reads LNHDA; CDR2 reads SQIVND (reference sequence). The CDR3 sequence is CASSIERDTEAFF. As DNA, the CDR3 is TGTGCCAGTAGTATCGAGCGGGACACTGAAGCTTTCTTT.

This chain joins TRBV7-2 and TRBJ2-7; 11 bases align to TRBD2. Germline CDR1 SGHTA, CDR2 FQGNSA. The CDR3 runs to 16 residues. V lost 3 bases to trimming and J lost 4 bases; unmatched junction nucleotides: 8. This CDR3 is CASSFDGTSGNYEQYF. The CDR3, as DNA: TGTGCCAGCAGCTTCGACGGGACTAGCGGAAATTACGAGCAGTACTTC.

The CDR3 DNA reads TGTGCCAGCAAGGAGAGCCTCATTAGGAGTGAGCAGTTCTTC. Its translation is CASKESLIRSEQFF. This rearrangement joins TRBV28 to TRBJ2-1; D is uncertain. Germline-derived CDR1 and CDR2 are MDHEN and SYDVKM. CDR3 size: 14 residues. V lost 7 bases to trimming and J lost 9 bases, with 19 bases between them. Complete variable domain (other parts from reference TRBV28 and TRBJ2-1): DVKVTQSSRYLVKRTGEKVFLECVQDMDHENMFWYRQDPGLGLRLIYFSYDVKMKEKGDIPEGYSVSREKKERFSLILESASTNQTSMYLCASKESLIRSEQFFGPGTRLTVL.

This clone was observed a single time. The chain combines TRBV28 with TRBJ2-7, with 8 bases identical to TRBD2. The J segment lost 7 bases and the V segment lost 1 base, leaving 9 bases of the junction unmatched. Germline V CDR1 and CDR2: MDHEN, SYDVKM. The CDR3 is 15 residues long. In DNA, the CDR3 is TGTGCCAGCAGTTTATCGAGTAGCGGGGTGAGGGAGCAGTACTTC. Translation gives CASSLSSSGVREQYF.

V and J are TRBV30 and TRBJ2-1, with 11 bases aligning to TRBD1. J gave up 0 bases and V 3 bases, and 4 bases lay outside the gene matches. CDR1 and CDR2 (germline): GTSNPN, SVGIG (reference sequence). The CDR3 totals 16 residues. CDR3 in amino acids: CAWRAGTGGSYNEQFF. CDR3 sequence (DNA): TGTGCCTGGAGGGCCGGGACAGGGGGCTCCTACAATGAGCAGTTCTTC.

The sample holds one count of this clone. CDR3: CASGLAGGQGYEQYF. The CDR3 nucleotides read TGTGCCAGCGGGCTAGCGGGGGGGCAGGGTTACGAGCAGTACTTC. The chain uses TRBV6-6 and TRBJ2-7, with 12 nucleotides matching TRBD2. Germline assignment: CDR1 MNHNY and CDR2 SVGAGI (reference sequence). J was trimmed by 4 bases and V by 8 bases; bases with no gene match: 9. CDR3 size: 15 residues.

This chain joins TRBV30 and TRBJ1-2; 7 bases are shared with TRBD1. V was clipped by 8 bases and J by 4 bases; unmatched bases: 10. CDR3 size: 13 residues. The germline V gene has CDR1 GTSNPN and CDR2 SVGIG (reference sequence). CDR3 protein: CAGHRGIGYGYTF. CDR3 bases: TGTGCCGGTCACAGGGGAATTGGCTATGGCTACACCTTC. The whole variable domain, filled in from reference TRBV30 and TRBJ1-2, reads SQTIHQWPATLVQPVGSPLSLECTVEGTSNPNLYWYRQAAGRGLQLLFYSVGIGQISSEVPQNLSASRPQDRQFILSSKKLLLSDSGFYLCAGHRGIGYGYTFGSGTRLTVV.

This clone was seen a few times. The chain recombines TRBV29-1 with TRBJ2-2, with 8 bases that match TRBD2. The CDR3 extends over 13 amino acids. Germline V gives CDR1 SQVTM, CDR2 ANQGSEA. Trimming removed 6 bases from V and 6 bases from J; junction bases left unmatched: 6. The CDR3 loop reads CSVGTSFPGELFF. The CDR3 DNA reads TGCAGCGTAGGGACTAGTTTTCCCGGGGAGCTGTTTTTT.

The genes are TRBV19 and TRBJ1-2; 8 bases match TRBD1. After removal of 10 bases from V and 0 bases from J, the junction contained 4 bases not matched to a gene. Germline V gene sequence: CDR1 LNHDA, CDR2 SQIVND (reference sequence). The CDR3 covers 13 residues. As DNA, the CDR3 is TGTGCCACTCGGGACAGGTCTAACTATGGCTACACCTTC. Translating gives CATRDRSNYGYTF.

The J gene is TRBJ2-2, the V gene TRBV4-1; D not resolved. V lost 2 bases and J lost 1, with 8 bases in between. Germline CDR1 reads MGHRA; CDR2 reads YSYEKL. CDR3 length equals 15 residues. This chain's CDR3 is CASSQNTMNTGELFF. The DNA for the CDR3 is TGCGCCAGCAGCCAAAATACAATGAACACCGGGGAGCTGTTTTTT.

The V call is TRBV5-1, the J call TRBJ2-1; weak D call: TRBD2 (5 bases). Germline V lookup: CDR1 SGHRS, CDR2 YFSETQ. Trimming cost V 0 bases and J 4 bases, with 11 bases left between them. This CDR3 has 15 amino acids. The chain's CDR3 is CASSLGTGTYNEQFF. The CDR3 region has the DNA TGCGCCAGCAGCTTGGGGACTGGAACTTACAATGAGCAGTTCTTC.

The chain couples TRBV18 to TRBJ1-5; D may be TRBD1 (6 bases). Germline CDR1 reads KGHSH; CDR2 reads LQKENI. V shed 4 bases and J shed 0 bases, with 10 bases lying between them. The CDR3 sequence is 15 residues long. CDR3: CASSLRDNSNQPQHF. CDR3 coding DNA: TGTGCCAGCTCACTCCGGGACAATAGCAATCAGCCCCAGCATTTT.

The chain combines TRBV19 with TRBJ2-4; possibly TRBD2 for D (5 bases). V was trimmed by 10 bases and J by 8 bases, leaving 21 bases between them. The V gene's germline CDR1 is LNHDA and CDR2 SQIVND (reference sequence). The CDR3 length is 14 residues. This CDR3 reads CATSEREKSYIQYF. Here the CDR3 DNA reads TGTGCCACCTCCGAGAGGGAGAAGAGCTACATTCAGTACTTC.

The rearrangement uses TRBV9 and TRBJ2-3; D gene uncertain. V dropped 0 bases and J dropped 5 bases, with 7 bases sitting between them. The CDR3 is made up of 13 amino acids. Germline loops: CDR1 SGDLS, CDR2 YYNGEE. This CDR3 reads CASSVALIDTQYF. As DNA, the CDR3 is TGTGCCAGCAGCGTAGCTCTAATAGATACGCAGTATTTT.

This sequence joins TRBV5-1 and TRBJ2-3, with D hard to call. The CDR3 sequence is 11 residues long. Trimming took off 1 base at V and 6 bases at J, with 3 bases between the two ends. Per germline, CDR1 SGHRS and CDR2 YFSETQ. The CDR3 nucleotides read TGCGCCAGCAGCTTGCTGGATACGCAGTATTTT. Residues: CASSLLDTQYF.

The genes are TRBV5-1 and TRBJ2-3, with D maybe TRBD1 (5 bases). Germline V gene lookup returns CDR1 SGHRS and CDR2 YFSETQ. V was shortened by 1 base and J by 2 bases, with 8 bases between the two germline ends. The CDR3 loop spans 14 amino acids. CDR3 amino acids: CASSLQGVTDTQYF. CDR3 nucleotide sequence: TGCGCCAGCAGCTTGCAAGGGGTCACAGATACGCAGTATTTT.

V and J are TRBV7-2 and TRBJ1-4, with D possibly matching TRBD1 (6 bases). Germline-derived CDR1 and CDR2 are SGHTA and FQGNSA. V was clipped by 5 bases and J by 5 bases, with 12 bases between them. This CDR3 is 14 amino acids long. CDR3: CASSRQAQNEKLFF. Written as DNA, the CDR3 is TGTGCCAGCAGCCGACAGGCCCAAAATGAAAAACTGTTTTTT.

The genes are TRBV9 and TRBJ2-5, with a tentative D call TRBD1 (6 bases). This CDR3 has 14 residues. Trimming removed 3 bases from V and 2 bases from J, with 11 bases in between. Germline CDR1 SGDLS, CDR2 YYNGEE. CDR3 nucleotides: TGTGCCAGCAGCGCATGGACAGAGCAAGAGACCCAGTACTTC. Protein sequence: CASSAWTEQETQYF.

The gene calls are TRBV6-5 and TRBJ1-4; 9 bases are shared with TRBD1. Germline trimming cut 4 bases from V and 7 bases from J; bases unmatched to any gene: 4. The CDR3 extends over 14 amino acids. CDR1 is MNHEY and CDR2 is SVGAGI in the germline V gene. CDR3 DNA sequence: TGTGCCAGCAGTTCGGGACAGGGTAGTGAAAAACTGTTTTTT. This codes for CASSSGQGSEKLFF.

This clone was counted a single time. V gene TRBV7-9 combines with J gene TRBJ1-5; D is unresolved. V lost 1 base to trimming and J lost 2 bases, with 6 bases between them. The length of the CDR3 is 14 residues. The germline CDR1 and CDR2 sequences are SEHNR and FQNEAQ (reference sequence). The CDR3 DNA is TGTGCCAGCAGCTTAGGGGGAGGCAATCAGCCCCAGCATTTT. Protein: CASSLGGGNQPQHF.

The chain employs TRBV15 and TRBJ2-7; maybe TRBD1 (5 bases). The CDR3 consists of 15 residues. Trimming left V 3 bases short and J 2 bases short, with 14 bases between. The germline gives CDR1 LNHNV, CDR2 YYDKDF (reference sequence). The DNA of the CDR3 is TGTGCCACCAGCAGGGGCAGGGTAGGGACCTACGAGCAGTACTTC. This translates into CATSRGRVGTYEQYF. Based on the CDR3 plus reference TRBV15 and TRBJ2-7, the full variable domain is DAMVIQNPRYQVTQFGKPVTLSCSQTLNHNVMYWYQQKSSQAPKLLFHYYDKDFNNEADTPDNFQSRRPNTSFCFLDIRSPGLGDTAMYLCATSRGRVGTYEQYFGPGTRLTVT.

The rearrangement links TRBV2 to TRBJ2-2; 7 bases align to TRBD2. Germline CDR1 reads SNHLY; CDR2 reads FYNNEI. The CDR3 length is 14 residues. Germline trimming cut 6 bases from V and 6 bases from J; bases unmatched to any gene: 7. Written as DNA, the CDR3 is TGTGCCAGCAGGAGCGGGGCAAGGGCCGGGGAGCTGTTTTTT. Protein product: CASRSGARAGELFF.

The chain recombines TRBV11-2 with TRBJ1-4; perhaps TRBD1 as D (5 bases). This CDR3 comprises 18 residues. The V end lost 3 bases, the J end lost 4 bases, and 21 bases lay between the germline ends. CDR1 is SGHAT, CDR2 FQNNGV, per germline. The CDR3 DNA follows: TGTGCCAGCAGCTTCTCCGGACATGGAGCCGAGAGTAATGAAAAACTGTTTTTT. This sequence encodes CASSFSGHGAESNEKLFF.

The table lists this clone with a few counts. The chain joins TRBV6-5 to TRBJ2-7; D possibly corresponds to TRBD2 (6 bases). Germline V gene lookup returns CDR1 MNHEY and CDR2 SVGAGI. CDR3 length equals 13 residues. Trimming cost V 0 bases and J 6 bases, with 9 bases left between them. This CDR3 reads CASSYSGGREQYF. Written as DNA, the CDR3 is TGTGCCAGCAGTTACTCGGGGGGTCGCGAGCAGTACTTC.

This chain connects TRBV7-2 to TRBJ2-5; 9 bases match TRBD1. V gave up 5 bases and J gave up 4 bases; unmatched junction bases: 2. The CDR3 is made up of 13 amino acids. Germline V gene data show CDR1 as SGHTA and CDR2 as FQGNSA. The CDR3: CASSLGQGETQYF. CDR3 bases: TGTGCCAGCAGCCTGGGACAGGGAGAGACCCAGTACTTC.

The rearrangement joins TRBV29-1 to TRBJ2-5; 10 bases are shared with TRBD2. Unmatched junction bases numbered 10, after V lost 4 bases and J lost 5 bases. The CDR3 has 15 residues. Per germline, CDR1 SQVTM and CDR2 ANQGSEA. In DNA form, the CDR3 reads TGCAGCGTTGGGCTGGGGACTAGCGTATCGGAGACCCAGTACTTC. The encoded protein is CSVGLGTSVSETQYF.